What follows are 21 T cell receptor beta chains derived from one specimen sequenced in a study of T cells in Graves' hyperthyroidism and ophthalmopathy. Regions amplified from RNA transcripts were the TCR beta CDR3 regions. TCR CDR3 regions were first amplified by RT-PCR with HTBI primers. Each CDR3 protein gets one entry after TCRdb re-called the multiplex PCR reads with MiXCR. The table lists 300,000 to 400,000 distinct CDR3 sequences, approximately 18% of them singletons, with approximately 49% in the top ten. The sequenced material came from blood. The receptors come from a woman aged 45-65 years with Graves' hyperthyroidism.

This chain joins TRBV11-2 and TRBJ1-6; D possibly corresponds to TRBD1 (6 bases). V lost 0 bases, J lost 7 bases, and 13 bases lay in between. Germline lookup yields CDR1 SGHAT and CDR2 FQNNGV. This CDR3 has 16 amino acids. The CDR3 here is CASSLDRGGLNSPLHF. For the CDR3, the DNA is TGTGCCAGCAGCTTAGATCGAGGGGGGCTAAATTCACCCCTCCACTTT.

This clonotype was detected ten times or more. The chain couples TRBV5-1 to TRBJ2-2; the D gene is possibly TRBD1 (6 bases). The CDR3 has 17 amino acids. Germline CDR1 and CDR2: SGHRS and YFSETQ. V lost 6 bases and J lost 5, with 23 bases in between. This chain's CDR3 is CASTKGQSLGGTGELFF. CDR3 DNA: TGCGCCAGCACCAAAGGACAGTCACTGGGCGGGACCGGGGAGCTGTTTTTT.

In regard to this clonotype: A junction boundary mismatches the germline segment, possibly from a read error. This chain uses TRBV18 with TRBJ2-2; perhaps D is TRBD1 or TRBD2 (5 bases each). Germline CDR1 KGHSH, CDR2 LQKENI. This CDR3 spans 15 amino acids. DNA for the CDR3: TGTGCCAGCTCACCAGGGGCTAGGAACACCGGGGAGCCGTTTTTT. Encoded protein: CASSPGARNTGEPFF.

CDR3 region: CASTRTEGNTEAFF. CDR3 DNA sequence: TGTGCCAGCACTAGGACAGAGGGGAACACTGAAGCTTTCTTT. The V and J genes are TRBV12-3 or TRBV12-4 and TRBJ1-1; possible D gene TRBD1, 6 bases. The CDR3 length is 14 residues. V dropped 7 bases and J dropped 1 base, with 13 bases sitting between them.

The rearrangement links TRBV2 to TRBJ1-5; no clear D gene. Germline CDR1 reads SNHLY; CDR2 reads FYNNEI. V was cut by 7 bases and J by 0 bases, with 7 bases left in between. This CDR3 has 13 amino acids. The CDR3 sequence: CASIGDSNQPQHF. DNA of the CDR3: TGTGCCAGCATCGGGGATAGCAATCAGCCCCAGCATTTT.

J is TRBJ2-2 and V is TRBV7-9; no firm D call. The better agreement between TRBJ1-4 and the DNA end casts doubt on the J call. Germline CDR1 reads SEHNR; CDR2 reads FQNEAQ (reference sequence). The CDR3 is 15 residues long. CDR3 sequence (DNA): TGTGCCAGCTCCGACCCTTTAGTGCGGCGGGGAAAACTGTTTTTT. Translation: CASSDPLVRRGKLFF.

This clonotype was counted ten times or more. The chain has TRBV3-1 and TRBJ2-4, with TRBD2 matching 8 bases. CDR1 LGHDT and CDR2 YNNKEL come from the germline V gene (reference sequence). The CDR3 runs to 16 residues. After removal of 5 bases from V and 1 base from J, the junction contained 7 bases not matched to a gene. CDR3 residues: CASSEGLAMAKNIQYF. CDR3 in DNA: TGTGCCAGCAGCGAAGGACTAGCTATGGCCAAAAACATTCAGTACTTC.

This clonotype occurred a few times. The genes are TRBV6-1 and TRBJ1-5; D is unclear. CDR1 is MNHNS and CDR2 is SASEGT in the germline V gene. This CDR3 is built from 13 residues. V shed 9 bases and J shed 4 bases, with 13 bases lying between them. Here the CDR3 DNA reads TGTGCCAGTCTCAGGCTTCCAAATCAGCCCCAGCATTTT. Protein sequence: CASLRLPNQPQHF.

This clonotype has a handful of counts. The rearrangement links TRBV7-9 to TRBJ2-7; 9 nucleotides align to TRBD2. Unmatched junction bases numbered 6, after V lost 10 bases and J lost 5 bases. The germline V gene encodes CDR1 SEHNR and CDR2 FQNEAQ (reference sequence). This CDR3 region has 12 residues. DNA of the CDR3: TGTGCCATCCAGCTAGCGGGGAACGAGCAGTACGTC. Its protein is CAIQLAGNEQYV.

The V and J genes are TRBV28 and TRBJ1-1, with TRBD1 matching over 8 bases. Germline V lookup: CDR1 MDHEN, CDR2 SYDVKM. This CDR3 has 14 amino acids. Trimming cost V 6 bases and J 1 base; bases outside gene matches: 4. CDR3 protein: CASSTGQENTEAFF. DNA of the CDR3: TGTGCCAGCAGCACGGGACAGGAGAACACTGAAGCTTTCTTT.

This clonotype was detected a few times. The chain couples TRBV5-1 to TRBJ1-3, with D perhaps matching TRBD1 (5 bases). In germline, CDR1 is SGHRS, CDR2 YFSETQ. The CDR3 loop spans 14 amino acids. Trimming left V 2 bases short and J 3 bases short, with 9 bases between. CDR3 bases: TGCGCCAGCAGCTTAGGGACTTTTGGAAACACCATATATTTT. Amino acids: CASSLGTFGNTIYF.

The table lists this clonotype with many counts. The chain has TRBV27 and TRBJ1-6; the D is unclear. V lost 2 bases and J 9 bases, leaving 11 bases between the germline ends. This CDR3 has 14 residues. From germline, CDR1 is MNHEY and CDR2 SMNVEV (reference sequence). The CDR3 reads CASSLQFLGSPLHF. CDR3 nucleotides: TGTGCCAGCAGTTTACAGTTTTTGGGTTCACCCCTCCACTTT.

This clonotype was seen at least ten times. The chain is built from TRBV24-1 and TRBJ2-2, with 7 bases lining up with TRBD1. V was clipped by 4 bases and J by 1 base; unmatched bases: 5. The CDR3 consists of 16 residues. The V gene's germline CDR1 is KGHDR and CDR2 SFDVKD. CDR3 sequence (DNA): TGTGCCACCAGTGAGGCCCAGGGGGTGAACACCGGGGAGCTGTTTTTT. Residues: CATSEAQGVNTGELFF.

CDR3 in amino acids: CAWSRGDRDGPDTQYF. CDR3 nucleotide sequence: TGTGCCTGGAGTAGGGGGGACAGGGACGGGCCAGATACGCAGTATTTT. This rearrangement joins TRBV30 to TRBJ2-3; 9 nucleotides match TRBD1. The CDR3 sequence is 16 residues long. Germline V gene sequence: CDR1 GTSNPN, CDR2 SVGIG (reference sequence). The V gene end was trimmed by 2 bases and the J gene end by 4 bases; junction bases not matched to a gene: 10.

This clonotype was counted many times. The chain couples TRBV2 to TRBJ2-7, with D perhaps being TRBD1 or TRBD2 (5 bases each). Germline loops: CDR1 SNHLY, CDR2 FYNNEI. Between the trimmed V and J ends, which lost 1 base and 3 bases, there was a span of 7 bases. The CDR3 runs 13 residues. CDR3 sequence: CASSEGGIYEQYV. The DNA for the CDR3 is TGTGCCAGCAGTGAAGGGGGGATCTACGAGCAGTACGTC.

This clonotype was picked up many times. J is TRBJ1-1 and V is TRBV10-3; D possibly corresponds to TRBD1 (6 bases). The V end lost 3 bases, the J end lost 2 bases, and 10 bases lay between the germline ends. Germline V lookup: CDR1 ENHRY, CDR2 SYGVKD. The CDR3 runs 14 residues. The CDR3: CAISETTGNTEAFF. The CDR3 DNA sequence: TGTGCCATCAGTGAAACGACAGGCAACACTGAAGCTTTCTTT.

The sample holds many counts of this clonotype. The chain uses TRBV20-1 and TRBJ1-1; D ambiguous. The V end was cut by 6 bases, the J end by 6 bases, with 17 bases between. The length of the CDR3 is 13 residues. Per the germline V gene, CDR1 is DFQATT and CDR2 is SNEGSKA (reference sequence). This chain's CDR3 is CSASPGRGAEAFF. The CDR3 coding sequence is TGCAGTGCATCTCCGGGCCGTGGCGCTGAAGCTTTCTTT.

This chain links TRBV10-3 with TRBJ1-4, with 10 nucleotides matching TRBD1. This CDR3 is 14 amino acids long. Germline V gene data show CDR1 as ENHRY and CDR2 as SYGVKD. The V gene end was trimmed by 10 bases and the J gene end by 6 bases; junction bases not matched to a gene: 8. The CDR3 nucleotides are TGTGCCACTCGTGCCGGGACAGGGGATGAAAAACTGTTTTTT. Translating gives CATRAGTGDEKLFF.

This clonotype turned up a few times. One end of the junction fails to match germline, which may point to a read error. This chain uses TRBV20-1 with TRBJ2-1; D uncertain. The CDR3 sequence is 15 residues long. Germline V gene data show CDR1 as DFQATT and CDR2 as SNEGSKA (reference sequence). In DNA, the CDR3 is TGCAGTGCCAGAGACGAGATAGGCTCCTACAATGAGCAGTCCTTC. This codes for CSARDEIGSYNEQSF.

In its sample, this clonotype was seen many times. This rearrangement joins TRBV2 to TRBJ2-3; D unclear. The V gene's germline CDR1 is SNHLY and CDR2 FYNNEI. The CDR3 length is 12 residues. V was pared by 5 bases and J by 11 bases, with 14 bases between. This CDR3 reads CASSRVGDLQYF. The CDR3 DNA reads TGTGCCAGCAGTCGGGTAGGAGATTTGCAGTATTTT.

This chain uses TRBV19 with TRBJ2-5; possibly TRBD1 or TRBD2 for D (5 bases each). The CDR3 totals 14 residues. Deletions cut 6 bases from V and 2 bases from J, with 13 bases between. CDR1 LNHDA and CDR2 SQIVND come from the germline V gene (reference sequence). CDR3 in DNA: TGTGCCAGTAGCCTCCGGGACGGTCAAGAGACCCAGTACTTC. Amino acids: CASSLRDGQETQYF.